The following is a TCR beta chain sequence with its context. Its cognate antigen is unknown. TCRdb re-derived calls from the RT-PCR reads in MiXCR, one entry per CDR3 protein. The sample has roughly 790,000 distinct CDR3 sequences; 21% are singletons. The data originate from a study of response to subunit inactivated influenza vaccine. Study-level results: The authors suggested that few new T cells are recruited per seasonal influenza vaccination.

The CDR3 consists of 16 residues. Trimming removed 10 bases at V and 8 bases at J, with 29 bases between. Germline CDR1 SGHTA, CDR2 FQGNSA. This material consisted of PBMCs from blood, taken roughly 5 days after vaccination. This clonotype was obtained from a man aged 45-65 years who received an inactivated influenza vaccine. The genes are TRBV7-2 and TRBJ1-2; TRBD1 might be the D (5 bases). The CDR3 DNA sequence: TGTGCCATCGGCTCAGGGCCGCCCCGTGGGGAGTACGGCTACACCTTC. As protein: CAIGSGPPRGEYGYTF.